One and the same sample provided the 7 T cell receptor beta chains below, sequenced in a study of T cell changes during pregnancy in multiple sclerosis. Method: immunoSEQ multiplex PCR; TCRdb's copy keeps in-frame clones and lacks some. The sample yields about 44,000 clones, around nine tenths seen once. The specimen comprised CD4+ T cells from peripheral blood mononuclear cells, sampled in the first trimester of pregnancy. The receptors originated from a female donor with multiple sclerosis, enrolled in a pregnancy study.

The chain carries TRBV18 and TRBJ1-5, with D possibly matching TRBD1 (6 bases). CDR3 length equals 16 residues. V lost 3 bases, J lost 6 bases, and 18 bases lay in between. Germline CDR1 reads KGHSH; CDR2 reads LQKENI. The CDR3 here is CASSPQKAGATQPQHF. The CDR3 DNA follows: TGTGCCAGCTCACCCCAAAAGGCAGGGGCGACTCAGCCCCAGCATTTT.

Details on this clone: This specimen includes other DNA sequences encoding the same CDR3. The chain is built from TRBV6-1 and TRBJ2-7; 10 nucleotides align to TRBD2. CDR3 length equals 16 residues. CDR1 is MNHNS, CDR2 SASEGT, per germline. The junction had 7 bases not matched to a gene; V was cut back by 1 base and J by 4 bases. This CDR3 reads CASSEGLAGVSYEQYF. The CDR3 DNA follows: TGTGCCAGCAGTGAAGGGCTAGCGGGAGTGTCTTACGAGCAGTACTTC.

The chain joins TRBV28 to TRBJ2-2; 7 bases match TRBD2. Germline-derived CDR1 and CDR2 are MDHEN and SYDVKM. The J segment lost 3 bases and the V segment lost 5 bases, leaving 9 bases of the junction unmatched. The CDR3 is made up of 16 amino acids. CDR3 sequence: CASSLSGRGDTGELFF. In DNA form, the CDR3 reads TGTGCCAGCAGTCTTAGCGGGCGGGGAGACACCGGGGAGCTGTTTTTT.

This rearrangement joins TRBV28 to TRBJ2-3; 9 bases line up with TRBD1. V lost 3 bases and J lost 6; bases outside the gene matches: 7. There are 15 residues in the CDR3. Germline V gene lookup returns CDR1 MDHEN and CDR2 SYDVKM. The CDR3 reads CASSLPGQGSDTQYF. The CDR3 DNA sequence: TGTGCCAGCAGTTTGCCGGGACAGGGCTCCGATACGCAGTATTTT.

The chain carries TRBV28 and TRBJ1-4; possibly TRBD1 for D (6 bases). CDR1 MDHEN and CDR2 SYDVKM come from the germline V gene. Trimming took off 6 bases at V and 8 bases at J, with 16 bases between the two ends. This CDR3 region has 14 residues. CDR3 amino acids: CASSRGGDSEKLFF. The CDR3 DNA is TGTGCCAGCAGCCGAGGGGGGGATAGCGAAAAACTGTTTTTT. Full variable domain (outside the CDR3, taken from reference TRBV28 and TRBJ1-4): DVKVTQSSRYLVKRTGEKVFLECVQDMDHENMFWYRQDPGLGLRLIYFSYDVKMKEKGDIPEGYSVSREKKERFSLILESASTNQTSMYLCASSRGGDSEKLFFGSGTQLSVL.

The rearrangement joins TRBV7-2 to TRBJ2-1, with TRBD2 matching 9 bases. V lost 2 bases and J lost 3; bases outside the gene matches: 2. This CDR3 region has 15 residues. Germline CDR1 SGHTA, CDR2 FQGNSA. The CDR3 region has the DNA TGTGCCAGCAGCTTATCTAGCGGGATCTACAATGAGCAGTTCTTC. This gives the protein CASSLSSGIYNEQFF.

J is TRBJ2-7 and V is TRBV27; D unresolved. The germline V gene has CDR1 MNHEY and CDR2 SMNVEV (reference sequence). The CDR3 spans 15 residues. Trimming left V 4 bases short and J 4 bases short, with 17 bases between. CDR3: CASSSRLGKAYEQYF. In nucleotides, the CDR3 is TGTGCCAGCAGTTCCCGACTTGGTAAGGCTTACGAGCAGTACTTC.